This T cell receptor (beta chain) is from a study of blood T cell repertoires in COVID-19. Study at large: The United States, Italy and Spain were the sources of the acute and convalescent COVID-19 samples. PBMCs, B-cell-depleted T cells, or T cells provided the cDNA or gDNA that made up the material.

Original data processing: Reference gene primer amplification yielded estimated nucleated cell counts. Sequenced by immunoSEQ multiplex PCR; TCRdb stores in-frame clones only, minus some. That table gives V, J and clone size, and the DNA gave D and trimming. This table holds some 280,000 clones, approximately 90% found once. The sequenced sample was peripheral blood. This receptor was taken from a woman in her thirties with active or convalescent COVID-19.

Here the CDR3 reads CASSIVQGLYNEQFF. As DNA, the CDR3 is TGTGCCAGTAGTATAGTCCAGGGGCTCTACAATGAGCAGTTCTTC. The rearrangement links TRBV19 to TRBJ2-1; maybe TRBD1 (6 bases). Germline CDR1 LNHDA, CDR2 SQIVND (reference sequence). V dropped 1 base and J dropped 3 bases, with 10 bases sitting between them. This CDR3 is 15 amino acids long.